This T cell receptor (beta chain) was observed in a study of CD4 T cells in relation to SARS-CoV-2 and coronaviruses. Across the whole study: PBMCs were cultured with antigen for roughly 11 days before TCR beta sequencing. The restricting HLA molecule for shared crossreactive spike epitopes was mapped. Negative control cultures got HIV-1 Nef peptides or no peptide.

This CDR3 is built from 12 residues. Trimming cost V 7 bases and J 9 bases, with 13 bases left between them. CDR1 and CDR2 (germline): SNHLY, FYNNEI. Sequencing used immunoSEQ multiplex PCR; TCRdb keeps in-frame clones, though not all of them. The table has some 29,000 clones, 76% seen once. Before the COVID-19 pandemic, during about 2010-2018, CD4+ T cells were taken from unexposed donors. Isolation of CD4+ T cells took place after approximately 11 days in culture. Note on this clone: The antigen is unknown.

The sequence derives from a human donor in good health. The genes are TRBV2 and TRBJ2-1; possibly TRBD1 for D (7 bases). Sequenced: CD4+ T cells from PBMCs, cultured in vitro. CDR3 sequence: CASTFQGGEQFF. The CDR3, as DNA: TGTGCCAGCACATTTCAGGGGGGTGAGCAGTTCTTC.